The 25 T cell receptor beta chains below all came from one sample that was sequenced in a study of T cell changes during pregnancy in multiple sclerosis. Sequenced by immunoSEQ multiplex PCR; TCRdb stores in-frame clones only, minus some. This table holds some 97,000 clones, more than 80% found once. The source was peripheral blood, collected in the second trimester of pregnancy. The receptors here all came from a female donor with multiple sclerosis, enrolled in a pregnancy study.

This clone was detected only once. The chain couples TRBV2 to TRBJ1-2; tentative D call: TRBD1 (6 bases). The V and J ends lost 7 bases and 5 bases respectively, with 14 bases between them. Per germline, CDR1 SNHLY and CDR2 FYNNEI. The CDR3 loop spans 13 amino acids. The CDR3 region is CASKLDSTYGYTF. The CDR3 DNA sequence: TGTGCCAGCAAACTGGACAGCACATATGGCTACACCTTC. Using reference TRBV2 and TRBJ1-2 for the parts outside the CDR3, the full variable domain is EPEVTQTPSHQVTQMGQEVILRCVPISNHLYFYWYRQILGQKVEFLVSFYNNEISEKSEIFDDQFSVERPDGSNFTLKIRSTKLEDSAMYFCASKLDSTYGYTFGSGTRLTVV.

This clone showed up just once. The chain combines TRBV5-1 with TRBJ2-7; perhaps TRBD2 as D (7 bases). Trimming left V 3 bases short and J 2 bases short, with 15 bases between. The CDR3 totals 15 residues. CDR1 and CDR2 from the germline V gene are SGHRS and YFSETQ. CDR3 in DNA: TGCGCCAGCAGCTCGCGCGGGGGCCCGACCTACGAGCAGTACTTC. Translated, it gives CASSSRGGPTYEQYF.

This rearrangement joins TRBV10-3 to TRBJ2-5, with 10 bases identical to TRBD2. CDR3 length: 19 amino acids. Germline CDR1 ENHRY, CDR2 SYGVKD. The V and J ends lost 4 bases and 0 bases, in that order; junction bases with no gene match: 14. This chain's CDR3 is CAISGEVNSGGPYQETQYF. The CDR3 region has the DNA TGTGCCATCAGTGGAGAGGTGAATAGCGGGGGGCCGTACCAAGAGACCCAGTACTTC.

This clone appeared once. The rearrangement uses TRBV27 and TRBJ2-1; 7 bases are a match to TRBD2. There are 16 residues in the CDR3. The ends lost 3 bases at V and 4 bases at J; junction bases unmatched: 9. Germline CDR1 is MNHEY and CDR2 is SMNVEV (reference sequence). The DNA for the CDR3 is TGTGCCAGCAGTTTTAGCCCGGGAGGAAGTTACAATGAGCAGTTCTTC. Its translation: CASSFSPGGSYNEQFF.

The gene calls are TRBV19 and TRBJ1-5, with D perhaps TRBD1 (6 bases). Germline lookup yields CDR1 LNHDA and CDR2 SQIVND (reference sequence). The CDR3 runs to 17 residues. The V end lost 1 base, the J end lost 2 bases, and 15 bases lay between the germline ends. CDR3 amino acids: CASSIAPGGRGNQPQHF. The CDR3 DNA follows: TGTGCCAGTAGTATAGCCCCGGGGGGCAGGGGCAATCAGCCCCAGCATTTT.

The rearrangement uses TRBV21-1 and TRBJ1-6. TRBV21-1 is a pseudogene locus. The CDR3 is 17 residues long. CDR3 residues: CASSNGHYGGFNSPLHF. The CDR3 DNA follows: TGTGCCAGCAGCAATGGTCACTACGGTGGATTTAATTCACCCCTCCACTTT.

The chain links TRBV5-4 to TRBJ2-3; D might be TRBD2 (6 bases). The V and J ends lost 4 bases and 0 bases respectively, with 9 bases between them. Germline CDR1 SGHNT, CDR2 YYREEE (reference sequence). This CDR3 has 14 amino acids. The CDR3 coding sequence is TGTGCCAGCAGCCTAGCGATGAGCACAGATACGCAGTATTTT. Protein: CASSLAMSTDTQYF.

V is TRBV27 and J is TRBJ1-4; 8 bases map to TRBD1. The ends lost 5 bases at V and 2 bases at J; junction bases unmatched: 1. The CDR3 runs 14 residues. Germline V gene sequence: CDR1 MNHEY, CDR2 SMNVEV (reference sequence). CDR3 loop: CASSRQGTNEKLFF. The CDR3 nucleotides read TGTGCCAGCAGTAGACAGGGGACTAATGAAAAACTGTTTTTT.

J is TRBJ2-2 and V is TRBV30, with D tentatively TRBD2 (6 bases). The CDR3 sequence is 16 residues long. Trimming removed 3 bases at V and 3 bases at J, with 17 bases between. CDR1 and CDR2 from the germline V gene are GTSNPN and SVGIG (reference sequence). Here the CDR3 reads CAWRGGRLDDTGELFF. The CDR3 DNA is TGTGCCTGGAGGGGGGGAAGGTTAGATGACACCGGGGAGCTGTTTTTT. Full variable domain (rest looked up from reference TRBV30 and TRBJ2-2): SQTIHQWPATLVQPVGSPLSLECTVEGTSNPNLYWYRQAAGRGLQLLFYSVGIGQISSEVPQNLSASRPQDRQFILSSKKLLLSDSGFYLCAWRGGRLDDTGELFFGEGSRLTVL.

The gene calls are TRBV5-4 and TRBJ2-5; 13 bases line up with TRBD2. The J segment lost 7 bases and the V segment lost 3 bases, leaving 6 bases of the junction unmatched. The CDR3 is made up of 15 amino acids. Per germline, CDR1 SGHNT and CDR2 YYREEE (reference sequence). For the CDR3, the DNA is TGTGCCAGCAGCTCCGGGACTAGCGGGGTGCCGACCCAGTACTTC. Protein product: CASSSGTSGVPTQYF.

The table lists this clone with a count of one. The chain is built from TRBV2 and TRBJ2-7; TRBD1 matches 7 bases. The V gene end was trimmed by 4 bases and the J gene end by 0 bases; junction bases not matched to a gene: 6. The CDR3 runs 15 residues. Germline lookup yields CDR1 SNHLY and CDR2 FYNNEI. CDR3 nucleotides: TGTGCCAGCAGTGTCACAGGGGCCAGCTCCTACGAGCAGTACTTC. This sequence encodes CASSVTGASSYEQYF.

CDR3 residues: CASSSSETGGNEQYF. CDR3 nucleotides: TGTGCCAGCAGTTCATCTGAGACAGGGGGAAACGAGCAGTACTTC. The V and J genes are TRBV2 and TRBJ2-7; 9 nucleotides match TRBD1. CDR3 size: 15 residues. Germline CDR1 is SNHLY and CDR2 is FYNNEI. With V trimmed by 5 bases and J by 5 bases, 10 bases remained unmatched.

J is TRBJ2-5 and V is TRBV11-3; a weak D match, TRBD2 (6 bases). Germline V gene sequence: CDR1 SGHNT, CDR2 YENEEA. The CDR3 extends over 13 amino acids. Trimming took 4 bases from V and 3 from J, leaving 9 bases between them. The CDR3 DNA reads as TGTGCCAGCAGCTACCGGGGGAAAGAGACCCAGTACTTC. It is translated as CASSYRGKETQYF.

V is TRBV9 and J is TRBJ2-3, with D possibly TRBD2 on 5 matching bases. Germline CDR1 is SGDLS and CDR2 is YYNGEE. V was shortened by 0 bases and J by 5 bases, with 16 bases between the two germline ends. CDR3 length: 16 residues. The CDR3 loop reads CASSVGVRGRGDTQYF. The CDR3 bases are TGTGCCAGCAGCGTAGGTGTCCGAGGGAGAGGAGATACGCAGTATTTT. Full variable domain (remainder filled in from reference TRBV9 and TRBJ2-3): DSGVTQTPKHLITATGQRVTLRCSPRSGDLSVYWYQQSLDQGLQFLIQYYNGEERAKGNILERFSAQQFPDLHSELNLSSLELGDSALYFCASSVGVRGRGDTQYFGPGTRLTVL.

With respect to this clone: Other DNA sequences of this sample code for an identical CDR3. This chain joins TRBV5-4 and TRBJ1-5; D call uncertain. The V gene's germline CDR1 is SGHNT and CDR2 YYREEE (reference sequence). The CDR3 has 14 amino acids. The V gene lost 1 base and the J gene lost 1 base, with 6 bases spanning the gap. The CDR3 coding sequence is TGTGCCAGCAGCTTGCGAGGCAGCAATCAGCCCCAGCATTTT. Its protein is CASSLRGSNQPQHF.

This chain links TRBV7-2 with TRBJ2-2, with 8 positions matching TRBD2. The CDR3 spans 16 residues. V dropped 4 bases and J dropped 5; count of bases not matched to a gene: 9. In germline, CDR1 is SGHTA, CDR2 FQGNSA. CDR3 bases: TGTGCCAGCAGCTACGGGAGGCTAGCGGGTACCGGGGAGCTGTTTTTT. This sequence encodes CASSYGRLAGTGELFF.

The gene calls are TRBV18 and TRBJ1-5; D gene uncertain. CDR1 KGHSH and CDR2 LQKENI come from the germline V gene. The V gene lost 6 bases and the J gene lost 5 bases, with 11 bases spanning the gap. The CDR3 consists of 13 residues. CDR3 sequence (DNA): TGTGCCAGCTCGAACAGCTTCGATCAGCCCCAGCATTTT. Encoded protein: CASSNSFDQPQHF. Using reference TRBV18 and TRBJ1-5 for the parts outside the CDR3, the full variable domain is NAGVMQNPRHLVRRRGQEARLRCSPMKGHSHVYWYRQLPEEGLKFMVYLQKENIIDESGMPKERFSAEFPKEGPSILRIQQVVRGDSAAYFCASSNSFDQPQHFGDGTRLSIL.

The chain combines TRBV6-5 with TRBJ1-1, with D possibly matching TRBD1 (5 bases). Between the trimmed V and J ends, which lost 3 bases and 0 bases, there was a span of 8 bases. Germline V gene data show CDR1 as MNHEY and CDR2 as SVGAGI. CDR3 length: 14 residues. CDR3 coding DNA: TGTGCCAGCAGTTATGGGGACTTGAACACTGAAGCTTTCTTT. Translation: CASSYGDLNTEAFF.

The V gene is TRBV9, the J gene TRBJ2-2, with 8 nucleotides matching TRBD2. Germline V gene lookup returns CDR1 SGDLS and CDR2 YYNGEE. The CDR3 covers 15 residues. The junction had 3 bases not matched to a gene; V was cut back by 2 bases and J by 3 bases. The CDR3 sequence is CASSVRTSHTGELFF. The CDR3 region has the DNA TGTGCCAGCAGCGTGCGGACTAGCCACACCGGGGAGCTGTTTTTT.

In this sample, this clone turned up a few times. The V gene is TRBV10-3, the J gene TRBJ1-2; TRBD1 matches at 9 bases. CDR3 size: 14 residues. In germline, CDR1 is ENHRY, CDR2 SYGVKD. V dropped 0 bases and J dropped 8; count of bases not matched to a gene: 4. Here the CDR3 DNA reads TGTGCCATCAGTGAGTCGGACAGGGGAGGGGGCTACACCTTC. It codes for CAISESDRGGGYTF.

The CDR3 nucleotides are TGCGCCAGCAGCTTGGTACAAAGCAATGAGCAGTTCTTC. Encoded protein: CASSLVQSNEQFF. The chain uses TRBV5-1 and TRBJ2-1; D gene uncertain. Trimming removed 0 bases from V and 6 bases from J, with 7 bases in between. Germline lookup yields CDR1 SGHRS and CDR2 YFSETQ. CDR3 length equals 13 residues. Together with reference TRBV5-1 and TRBJ2-1, the CDR3 gives the full variable domain: KAGVTQTPRYLIKTRGQQVTLSCSPISGHRSVSWYQQTPGQGLQFLFEYFSETQRNKGNFPGRFSGRQFSNSRSEMNVSTLELGDSALYLCASSLVQSNEQFFGPGTRLTVL.

The chain uses TRBV6-1 and TRBJ2-7; D is possibly TRBD1 (5 bases). The ends were cut back, 2 bases at V and 2 bases at J, with 13 bases in the middle. Germline loops: CDR1 MNHNS, CDR2 SASEGT. This CDR3 has 15 amino acids. DNA for the CDR3: TGTGCCAGCAGTGAAATGCAAGCAGGGACCTACGAGCAGTACTTC. It codes for CASSEMQAGTYEQYF.

This chain uses TRBV19 with TRBJ1-5, with TRBD1 matching over 7 bases. The CDR3 is 12 amino acids. Trimming cost V 8 bases and J 9 bases; bases outside gene matches: 7. CDR1 LNHDA and CDR2 SQIVND come from the germline V gene (reference sequence). Written as DNA, the CDR3 is TGTGCCAGTGAAGGGGGCCGATTGCCCCAGCATTTT. Encoded protein: CASEGGRLPQHF. Looking up the rest from reference TRBV19 and TRBJ1-5 gives the full variable domain: DGGITQSPKYLFRKEGQNVTLSCEQNLNHDAMYWYRQDPGQGLRLIYYSQIVNDFQKGDIAEGYSVSREKKESFPLTVTSAQKNPTAFYLCASEGGRLPQHFGDGTRLSIL.

J is TRBJ2-2 and V is TRBV5-4; 7 positions match TRBD1. The CDR3 is 16 residues long. Germline loops: CDR1 SGHNT, CDR2 YYREEE (reference sequence). V lost 5 bases to trimming and J lost 6 bases; unmatched junction nucleotides: 13. CDR3 sequence: CASSPTDRVLPGELFF. CDR3 DNA sequence: TGTGCCAGCAGTCCGACTGACAGGGTGCTCCCCGGGGAGCTGTTTTTT.

This clone was detected only once. The rearrangement uses TRBV18 and TRBJ2-7; 10 bases are shared with TRBD1. This CDR3 comprises 14 residues. With V trimmed by 2 bases and J by 6 bases, 4 bases remained unmatched. Germline lookup yields CDR1 KGHSH and CDR2 LQKENI. In DNA form, the CDR3 reads TGTGCCAGCTCACCAGAGACAGGGGGCGGCGAGCAGTACTTC. Encoded protein: CASSPETGGGEQYF.